This T cell receptor (beta chain) appears in the sequencing data of a study of shared clonotypes between healthy human individuals. As for this clone: Its antigen is not identified.

Study-level points and caveats: Clonotype sharing among donors, it was expected, would be affected by sequencing depth.

Sequencing was at deep level. TCRdb's table, derived via immunoSEQ multiplex PCR, lists solely in-frame clones and lacks some. The sample lists 950,000 to 1,300,000 clones, 75% occurring once. This receptor was obtained from a man younger than 35 in good health. The sequenced material came from memory CD4+ T cells sorted from blood. Subset meaning: CD45RA-negative fraction.

The CDR3 region is CASSSGGQFNQPQHF. The CDR3, as DNA: TGTGCCAGCAGTTCCGGGGGACAGTTCAATCAGCCCCAGCATTTT. This chain joins TRBV6-6 and TRBJ1-5, with 7 bases matching TRBD1. This CDR3 has 15 residues. Germline V CDR1 and CDR2: MNHNY, SVGAGI (reference sequence). V shed 4 bases, J shed 3 bases, and the junction held 6 bases outside the gene matches.